This T cell receptor (beta chain) appears in the sequencing data of a study of beta chain features in type 1 diabetes. Regarding this clone: Its antigen remains unidentified.

Every bit of the isolated RNA underwent reverse transcription, so sequencing read expressed TCRB transcripts. Deep immunoSEQ sequencing covered naive, central memory and regulatory T cell samples. Method: immunoSEQ multiplex PCR; TCRdb's copy keeps in-frame clones and lacks some. The profile shows under 50,000 clones, just over 50% of them singletons. V was pared by 1 base and J by 1 base, with 19 bases between. In germline, CDR1 is SGHAT, CDR2 FQNNGV. This CDR3 contains 19 residues. Regarding the study as a whole: Insertion counts at VDJ junctions were lower in type 1 diabetes patients, who also showed more deletions there.

This chain uses TRBV11-2 with TRBJ2-2, with a weak D call TRBD2 (5 bases). Sequencing was performed on Tregs from blood. The receptor's source is a woman aged 18 to 35 in good health. Written as DNA, the CDR3 is TGTGCCAGCAGCTTAGTAACTTCTGGGCTAGCCCTGAACACCGGGGAGCTGTTTTTT. Its protein product is CASSLVTSGLALNTGELFF.